The rows below give T cell receptor beta chains drawn from one sample of a study of blood T cells in healthy people across ages. TCRdb re-derived calls from the 5' RACE reads in MiXCR, one entry per CDR3 protein. The table records about a million distinct CDR3 sequences, roughly two fifths of them present only once. Material: blood. Every receptor here comes from a young man in good health. Both conserved end residues are part of each CDR3. The D gene is left open where the match is weak. Clone sizes are given selectively: once, few, many, or a class where the clone is expanded.

>12|-|TRBJ1-2|TRBV30|TRBD1
TGTGCCCGGACAGGGTCCAACTATGGCTACACCTTC
CARTGSNYGYTF
>18|-|TRBJ2-1|TRBV14|TRBD2
TGTGCCAGCAGCCAAGATAGGGGCGACGGGGGGATGTACAATGAGCAGTTCTTC
CASSQDRGDGGMYNEQFF
>15|few|TRBJ1-1|TRBV27|-
TGTGCCAGCAGCCCTACCGGGCTGGGGAACACTGAAGCTTTCTTT
CASSPTGLGNTEAFF
>14|-|TRBJ1-1|TRBV20-1|-
TGCAGTGCCCGGGGCGGGGCCCTAGGCGCTGAAGCTTTCTTT
CSARGGALGAEAFF
>16|once|TRBJ1-2|TRBV14|-
TGTGCCAGCAGCCAAGAAGCCGGGGTGGTAAACTATGGCTACACCTTC
CASSQEAGVVNYGYTF
>14|-|TRBJ1-5|TRBV12-3/TRBV12-4|-
TGTGCCGGCAGTTTTCGCGCAGATAATCAGCCCCAGCATTTT
CAGSFRADNQPQHF
>16|few|TRBJ2-5|TRBV6-5|TRBD2
TGTGCCAGCAGTTACTGGGCTAGCGGGGGTTTAGAGACCCAGTACTTC
CASSYWASGGLETQYF
>14|-|TRBJ2-1|TRBV10-3|TRBD1
TGTGCCATCAGGGGGACAGGCGGCAACAATGAGCAGTTCTTC
CAIRGTGGNNEQFF
>15|few|TRBJ2-3|TRBV5-1|TRBD2
TGCGCCAGCAGCGAACAGCGGGGGAACACAGATACGCAGTATTTT
CASSEQRGNTDTQYF
>14|few|TRBJ1-4|TRBV20-1|TRBD1
TGCAGTGCTTCACAGGGGGCGGTGGATGAAAAACTGTTTTTT
CSASQGAVDEKLFF
>14|-|TRBJ1-1|TRBV6-5|-
TGTGCCAGCAGTTACAGCCCCGGTAGAGATGAAGCTTTCTTT
CASSYSPGRDEAFF
>11|-|TRBJ2-7|TRBV14|-
TGTGCCAGCGGAATTCTCTACGAGCAGTACTTC
CASGILYEQYF
>15|few|TRBJ2-5|TRBV3-1|-
TGTGCCAGCAGCCAAGATTTGGCCTACCAAGAGACCCAGTACTTC
CASSQDLAYQETQYF
>18|few|TRBJ2-2|TRBV11-2|TRBD1
TGTGCCAGCAGCTTCTATGGGACAGCCAATCCGAACACCGGGGAGCTGTTTTTT
CASSFYGTANPNTGELFF
>14|-|TRBJ2-2|TRBV6-2/TRBV6-3|-
TGTGCCAGCAGACACACAGGGAGCGCCGGGGAGCTGTTTTTT
CASRHTGSAGELFF
>13|-|TRBJ1-5|TRBV20-1|-
TGCAGTGCTAGGATGGGGGTCGGGCAGCCCCAGCATTTT
CSARMGVGQPQHF
>13|-|TRBJ2-2|TRBV10-3|-
TGTGCCATCATCGCCCAGGCTAAGAGGGAGCTGTTTTTT
CAIIAQAKRELFF
>13|-|TRBJ2-3|TRBV4-3|-
TGCGCCAGCAGCCAAGGGACGTCTGATGCGCAGTATTTT
CASSQGTSDAQYF
>12|-|TRBJ2-7|TRBV12-3/TRBV12-4|-
TGTGCCAGCAGTATTGGGATTAACGAGCAGTACTTC
CASSIGINEQYF
>13|many|TRBJ2-5|TRBV5-1|-
TGCGCCAGCAGCTTCCCTGGTGCAAATGAGCAGTACTTC
CASSFPGANEQYF
>15|few|TRBJ2-3|TRBV4-3|-
TGCGCCAGCAGCCAAGAGGGGGGGGGCTTGGATACGCAGTATTTT
CASSQEGGGLDTQYF
>16|few|TRBJ1-2|TRBV7-8|-
TGTGCCAGCAGCTTAGGGCAGGGTATCTTCAACTATGGCTACACCTTC
CASSLGQGIFNYGYTF
>15|-|TRBJ1-4|TRBV28|-
TGTGCCAGCAGTTTAGGTCGGCCAACTAATGAAAAACTGTTTTTT
CASSLGRPTNEKLFF
>16|few|TRBJ2-5|TRBV7-9|-
TGTGCCAGCAGTTTACCAGGCGGTGGGATCCAAGAGACCCAGTACTTC
CASSLPGGGIQETQYF
>11|-|TRBJ1-1|TRBV30|-
TGTGCCTGGAGGAGTGTCACAGGAGCTTTCTTT
CAWRSVTGAFF
>15|many|TRBJ2-1|TRBV20-1|TRBD1
TGCAGTGCCCTCCCGTGGGACAGCTCCTACAATGAGCAGTTCTTC
CSALPWDSSYNEQFF
>14|-|TRBJ1-2|TRBV20-1|-
TGCAGTGCTAGAGATATTGGTGGCTCCTATGGCTACACCTTC
CSARDIGGSYGYTF
>15|few|TRBJ1-2|TRBV12-3/TRBV12-4|-
TGTGCCAGCAGTTTGTCGGCCGTAGGGGGCTATGGCTACACCTTC
CASSLSAVGGYGYTF
>18|-|TRBJ2-1|TRBV28|TRBD1
TGTGCCAGCAGTTCTATTCTTGAAACAGGGGCGAATTGGAATGAGCAGTTCTTC
CASSSILETGANWNEQFF
>15|-|TRBJ2-5|TRBV20-1|TRBD1
TGCAGTGCTAGAGAGGACAGGGATTATATGGAGACCCAGTACTTC
CSAREDRDYMETQYF
>16|-|TRBJ2-6|TRBV10-3|TRBD1
TGTGCCATCAGTGATACAGGGGGCGCTGGGGCCAACGTCCTGACTTTC
CAISDTGGAGANVLTF
>16|-|TRBJ2-3|TRBV5-6|-
TGTGCCAGCAGCTTGAGGGGGGGAGAACGCACAGATACGCAGTATTTT
CASSLRGGERTDTQYF
>14|-|TRBJ1-2|TRBV20-1|TRBD1
TGCAGTGCTAGCCAGACAGGGGGTTCCTATGGCTACACCTTC
CSASQTGGSYGYTF
>14|-|TRBJ2-1|TRBV5-6|-
TGTGCCAGCAGCTTGGTCGAGGGGCAAGAGACCCAGTTCTTC
CASSLVEGQETQFF
>12|-|TRBJ1-5|TRBV6-2/TRBV6-3|-
TGTGCCAGCAGTCCTTACCATCAGCCCCAGCATTTT
CASSPYHQPQHF
>11|few|TRBJ1-5|TRBV20-1|TRBD1
TGCAGTGCTAGATCGGGACAGGGGCAGCATTTT
CSARSGQGQHF